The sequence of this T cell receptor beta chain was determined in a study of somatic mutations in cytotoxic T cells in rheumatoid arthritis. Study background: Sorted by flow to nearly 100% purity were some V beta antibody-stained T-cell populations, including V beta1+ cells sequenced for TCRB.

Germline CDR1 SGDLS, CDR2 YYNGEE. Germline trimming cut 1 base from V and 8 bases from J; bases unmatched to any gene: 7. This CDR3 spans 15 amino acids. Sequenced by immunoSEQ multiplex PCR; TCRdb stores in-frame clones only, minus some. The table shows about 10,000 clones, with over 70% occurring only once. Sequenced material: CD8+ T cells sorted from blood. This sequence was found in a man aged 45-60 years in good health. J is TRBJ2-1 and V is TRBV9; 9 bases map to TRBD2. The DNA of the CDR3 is TGTGCCAGCAGCGTATTTAGCGGGAGTTCTGATGAGCAGTTCTTC. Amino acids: CASSVFSGSSDEQFF.